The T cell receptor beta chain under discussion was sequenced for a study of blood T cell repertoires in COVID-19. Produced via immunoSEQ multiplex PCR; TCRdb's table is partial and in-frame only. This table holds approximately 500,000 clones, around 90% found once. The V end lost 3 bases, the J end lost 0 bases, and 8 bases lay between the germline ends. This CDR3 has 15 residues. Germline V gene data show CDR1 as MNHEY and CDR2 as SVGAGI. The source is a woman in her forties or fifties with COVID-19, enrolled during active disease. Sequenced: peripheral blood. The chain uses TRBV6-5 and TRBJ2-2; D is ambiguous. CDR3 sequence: CASSYRPSNTGELFF. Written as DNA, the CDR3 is TGTGCCAGCAGTTATCGTCCGTCGAACACCGGGGAGCTGTTTTTT.